The T cell receptor (beta chain) described here comes from a study of blood T cells in healthy people across ages. Germline values: CDR1 SNHLY, CDR2 FYNNEI. The CDR3 consists of 12 residues. Deletions cut 6 bases from V and 6 bases from J, with 11 bases between. It was with a sample-barcoded 5' primer and a J-beta primer mix that a second PCR of roughly 7 to 12 cycles was run. The template-switch adaptor, which had 12 random nucleotides, put a tag on each cDNA molecule. TCRdb processed the 5' RACE reads anew with MiXCR; each CDR3 protein has one entry. The sample comprises fewer than 2,000,000 distinct CDR3 sequences, around 35% of which are singletons, and around 10% rests with the top ten. General study points: Per million T cells, the diversity of TCR beta decreased roughly linearly as age advanced. Higher diversity, along with more naive CD4+ cells, distinguished long-lived donors from aged donors.

Note on this clonotype: Its antigen is not known.

Samples had at least 7 million PBMCs isolated from them. The clonotype was recovered from a woman aged 30 to 39 in good health. Sequenced sample: blood. The V gene is TRBV2, the J gene TRBJ1-2; D ambiguous. The CDR3 loop is CASRPNLDGYTF. The CDR3 DNA sequence: TGTGCCAGCAGGCCGAATTTGGATGGCTACACCTTC.